This TCR beta chain was recovered during a study of regulatory T cells in long-lasting Graves disease (dated by TCRdb to the early 2020s). Background on the whole study: In the newly diagnosed Graves' disease group, patients had been taking antithyroid drugs for less than 3 months. The study took place in China and was registered as a clinical trial. Peripheral blood TCR sequencing and RNA sequencing compared persistent Graves' disease patients with newly diagnosed Graves' disease patients. A total of around 35 samples underwent TCR sequencing, from about 13 patients with persistent Graves' disease and about 20 patients with newly diagnosed Graves' disease. Results and caveats for the whole study, not just this receptor: Patients with persistent disease shared more public clonotypes (fewer than 3,000) than newly diagnosed patients did (around 930). TRBV28, TRBJ1-2 and TRBJ2-5 were preferentially used in persistent disease, while TRBV20-1 and TRBJ2-1 were favored in newly diagnosed disease. Lower TCR Shannon entropy and fewer highly expanded clones were observed in persistent Graves' disease patients than in newly diagnosed patients, which suggested clonal expansion. Peripheral blood alone was examined, since thyroid tissue, which constituted the primary lesion, could not be accessed. Sequencing and analysis were restricted to the TCR beta chain. The small sample size was acknowledged by the authors as a limitation that may reduce accuracy.

Libraries were built with multiplex PCR. The sequencer listed for this sample is Illumina HiSeq 4000. iRepertoire HTBI primers and Arm-PCR amplification of CDR3 regions were used to construct TCR beta libraries. Before sequencing, the PCR products went through gel purification. Per the authors' processing: A total of fewer than 65 TRBV and under 15 TRBJ segments were identified across samples and were used for gene usage analysis of CDR3 amino acid clonotypes. COPE and FqMerger were used to merge filtered high-quality paired reads into contigs. BLAST was used to align contigs to the IMGT TRBV, TRBD and TRBJ reference genes, and CDR3 was defined following IMGT. Highly expanded clones were defined as clonotypes with a frequency above 0.1%. Shannon entropy served as the measure of repertoire diversity, while the Gini coefficient captured V-J evenness. Clonotypes shared by more than one individual were considered public. TCRdb handled the public reads itself, with Q25 trimming in fastp and clone calling in MiXCR, and kept productive beta chains. Every distinct CDR3 protein forms one entry, paired with its most common genes and DNA. TCRdb, not the authors, supplied the V and J calls. The sample table contains under 300,000 distinct CDR3 sequences; only one count was recorded for about 18% of them. The ten most abundant clones make up around 15% of the sample.

From the germline V gene, CDR1 is SNHLY and CDR2 is FYNNEI. V was cut back by 1 base and J by 4 bases, leaving a gap of 11 bases between them. Measured from the cysteine to the phenylalanine, the CDR3 is 15 residues long. Solely the CDR3 DNA is kept, with 45 bases framed from the first base. The time point label here, explained by the study, means: newly diagnosed GD, antithyroid drugs for less than 3 months. For both TCR sequencing and RNA sequencing, RNA was extracted from PBMCs using TRIzol. The diagnosis of Graves' disease was made according to American Thyroid Association guidelines. Patients for the study were recruited at an endocrinology department in Xi'an, China. Each patient gave 9 to 10 milliliters of peripheral blood, collected in an EDTA anticoagulant tube. PBMCs were isolated by Ficoll Paque Plus density gradient separation without further T cell sorting. An Agilent 2100 Bioanalyzer and agarose gel were used to assess RNA quality, and a NanoDrop 2000 was used to measure RNA concentration.

This clonotype was detected many times. Its antigen is still unknown. The sample holds no much larger clone one base away, and base qualities are not on file. This sample also belongs to another study, concerning T cells in Graves' hyperthyroidism and ophthalmopathy. The second study reports: Stable Graves' hyperthyroidism was defined as no progression to ophthalmopathy during 18 months of follow-up. Hyperthyroidism patients were newly diagnosed, with disease duration under 2 months, and aged 18 to 65 years. Exclusion was applied to patients with uncontrolled infections, other autoimmune diseases, pregnancy or lactation. Clinical symptoms, serum thyroxine and TRAb, thyroid ultrasound, and orbital computed tomography formed the basis for the diagnoses. For the first round of RT-PCR on the TCR CDR3, the HTBI primer set was used together with the Qiagen OneStep RT-PCR kit. Most expanded thyroid clonotypes (frequency above 0.001) were also found in blood, which suggests that blood repertoires may mirror thyroid immune responses. In cross-validation, a model built on a 13 V-J signature told ophthalmopathy apart from stable hyperthyroidism with approximately 91% sensitivity and around 84% specificity, and in testing the same model reached 80%/75%. In validation, the model predicted progression to ophthalmopathy a median of roughly six months before onset, with roughly 70% sensitivity and 72.22% specificity. To identify TCR V-J signatures that set the groups apart, the researchers used a discovery cohort of about a hundred patients, made up of roughly 45 with Graves' ophthalmopathy and some 56 with stable Graves' hyperthyroidism. Prospective prediction of ophthalmopathy was tested in an independent validation cohort of 18 hyperthyroidism patients and approximately 17 patients who later progressed to ophthalmopathy. The 90 to 100 discovery patients were randomly split 7:3 into training and test sets. In addition, the study compared T-cell repertoires in thyroid tissue and in blood from roughly six Graves' hyperthyroidism patients. After blood sampling, hyperthyroidism patients were treated with methimazole at a starting dose of 30 mg daily, and ophthalmopathy patients were treated with high-dose intravenous methylprednisolone. The libraries were constructed in a second round of multiplex PCR and then size-selected and purified. Paired-end sequencing of the libraries was performed with 100 bp reads on an Illumina HiSeq2000. SOAPnuke was used to process the raw data, with reads discarded if the reads contained adapters or uncalled bases, had a mean Phred below 15, or lacked an exact constant-primer or identifier match. High-quality paired reads were merged with COPE v1.2.5, and unique nucleotide sequences were defined as clonotypes. MiTCR v1.1 was used to align the clonotypes against IMGT TRBV, TRBD and TRBJ reference segments. Analysis was restricted to V-J combinations with a frequency above 0.0001, which covered roughly 99% of repertoires. A TCS score was defined as the ratio between F50 (clonal expansion) and ExV (chaos), using BLOSUM62-based TCRdist between CDR3 peptides within each V-J. Welch's t-statistics and random forest reduced 514 V-J features to about 12, which were used in a naive Bayes classifier (R e1071). Sample size was not statistically predetermined, and blinding of investigators to group allocation was not performed. The paper describes TCR Vbeta CDR3 sequencing of 130 to 150 peripheral blood samples, made up of roughly 45 ophthalmopathy patients, some 76 hyperthyroidism patients and around 17 progressor patients.

This sequence originates from a woman in her thirties with Graves disease. Donor details come from another sample of the same person, matched by shared clones. This receptor chain uses TRBV2 and TRBJ2-1, with the identity of the D gene unclear. The material was peripheral blood mononuclear cells (PBMCs), obtained at new diagnosis, from a patient treated with antithyroid drugs. The base sequence is TGTGCCAGCAGTGAAGGGGGTTCTCTATACAATGAGCAGTTCTTC. Its product reads: CASSEGGSLYNEQFF.